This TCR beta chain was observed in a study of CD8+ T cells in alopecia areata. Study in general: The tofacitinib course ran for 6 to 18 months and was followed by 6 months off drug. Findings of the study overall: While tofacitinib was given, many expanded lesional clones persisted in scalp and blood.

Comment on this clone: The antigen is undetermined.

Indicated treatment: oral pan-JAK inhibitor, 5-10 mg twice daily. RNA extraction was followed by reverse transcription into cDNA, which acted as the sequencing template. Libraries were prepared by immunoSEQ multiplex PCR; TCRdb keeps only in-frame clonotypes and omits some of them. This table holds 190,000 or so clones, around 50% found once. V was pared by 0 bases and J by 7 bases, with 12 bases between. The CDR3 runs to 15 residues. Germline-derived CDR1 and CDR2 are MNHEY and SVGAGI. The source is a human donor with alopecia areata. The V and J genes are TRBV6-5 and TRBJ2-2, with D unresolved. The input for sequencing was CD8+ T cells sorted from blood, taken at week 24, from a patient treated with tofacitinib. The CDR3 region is CASSYSSGVGGELFF. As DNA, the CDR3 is TGTGCCAGCAGTTACTCGAGTGGGGTTGGCGGGGAGCTGTTTTTT.